The rows below give T cell receptor beta chains drawn from one sample of a study of CD8+CD57+ T cells in acquired aplastic anemia. TCRdb re-called the reads through MiXCR, storing one row per CDR3 protein. Here the sample spans roughly 180,000 distinct CDR3 sequences, over 60% being singletons. The sequenced material came from sorted CD4+, CD8+, or CD8+CD57+ T cells (not recorded which) from PBMCs. The receptor source for this set is a human donor with severe aplastic anemia or a healthy control (not recorded which). Each CDR3 is given with its conserved first and last residue. Each record gives: V gene, J gene, D gene, clone size, CDR3 protein, CDR3 DNA. D genes are given only for firm matches. Not every row has a clone size; where given, it reads once, few, many or a size class.

V gene: TRBV7-2; J gene: TRBJ1-1; D gene: .; clone size: .; CDR3 protein: CASSLSGPNTEAFF; CDR3 DNA: TGTGCCAGCAGCTTGTCCGGACCGAACACTGAAGCTTTCTTT
V gene: TRBV7-9; J gene: TRBJ2-5; D gene: .; clone size: few; CDR3 protein: CASSRDGETQYF; CDR3 DNA: TGTGCCAGCAGCCGGGACGGGGAGACCCAGTACTTC
V gene: TRBV2; J gene: TRBJ2-3; D gene: TRBD2; clone size: .; CDR3 protein: CASSLSGTADTQYF; CDR3 DNA: TGTGCCAGCAGCCTTAGCGGGACGGCAGATACGCAGTATTTT
V gene: TRBV20-1; J gene: TRBJ2-3; D gene: TRBD2; clone size: .; CDR3 protein: CSARETSGTDTQYF; CDR3 DNA: TGCAGTGCTAGAGAGACTAGCGGCACAGATACGCAGTATTTT
V gene: TRBV5-1; J gene: TRBJ1-6; D gene: .; clone size: .; CDR3 protein: CASSLAVTALHF; CDR3 DNA: TGCGCCAGCAGCTTGGCCGTCACAGCCCTCCACTTT
V gene: TRBV12-3/TRBV12-4; J gene: TRBJ2-1; D gene: .; clone size: .; CDR3 protein: CASTSFGEQFF; CDR3 DNA: TGTGCCAGCACCTCGTTTGGAGAGCAGTTCTTC
V gene: TRBV14; J gene: TRBJ2-2; D gene: .; clone size: few; CDR3 protein: CARRGGGRGNGRTGELFF; CDR3 DNA: TGTGCCAGGAGGGGGGGGGGGCGGGGGAACGGTCGGACCGGGGAGCTGTTTTTT
V gene: TRBV2; J gene: TRBJ2-5; D gene: TRBD2; clone size: .; CDR3 protein: CAGSRLAVQQEIQYF; CDR3 DNA: TGTGCCGGCAGTAGACTAGCGGTACAACAAGAGATCCAGTACTTC
V gene: TRBV24-1; J gene: TRBJ1-3; D gene: .; clone size: once; CDR3 protein: CATSDARGTGNTIYF; CDR3 DNA: TGTGCCACCAGTGACGCCCGAGGGACTGGAAACACCATATATTTT
V gene: TRBV9; J gene: TRBJ2-3; D gene: .; clone size: .; CDR3 protein: CASSKIITDTQYF; CDR3 DNA: TGTGCCAGCAGCAAAATTATAACAGATACGCAGTATTTT
V gene: TRBV11-3; J gene: TRBJ2-2; D gene: .; clone size: many; CDR3 protein: CASSPGGRGTGELFF; CDR3 DNA: TGTGCCAGCAGCCCCGGGGGTCGGGGCACCGGGGAGCTGTTTTTT
V gene: TRBV12-3/TRBV12-4; J gene: TRBJ2-5; D gene: .; clone size: .; CDR3 protein: CASTSGRGSAETQYF; CDR3 DNA: TGTGCCAGCACTTCCGGCCGTGGGTCAGCGGAGACCCAGTACTTC
V gene: TRBV19; J gene: TRBJ2-7; D gene: .; clone size: many; CDR3 protein: CASSDRDWDQEQYF; CDR3 DNA: TGTGCCAGTAGTGACCGGGACTGGGACCAAGAGCAGTACTTC
V gene: TRBV20-1; J gene: TRBJ2-5; D gene: .; clone size: .; CDR3 protein: CSVGRSETQYF; CDR3 DNA: TGCAGTGTCGGTCGGTCGGAGACCCAGTACTTC
V gene: TRBV19; J gene: TRBJ1-1; D gene: .; clone size: .; CDR3 protein: CASSIGLTRTEAFF; CDR3 DNA: TGTGCCAGTAGTATCGGGCTAACTCGCACTGAAGCTTTCTTT
V gene: TRBV2; J gene: TRBJ2-7; D gene: TRBD2; clone size: few; CDR3 protein: CASSETSGSGEQYF; CDR3 DNA: TGTGCCAGCAGTGAGACTAGCGGGAGTGGTGAGCAGTACTTC
V gene: TRBV12-3/TRBV12-4; J gene: TRBJ2-7; D gene: TRBD2; clone size: .; CDR3 protein: CASSPEGLAGGYEQYF; CDR3 DNA: TGTGCCAGCAGTCCCGAGGGACTAGCGGGGGGTTACGAGCAGTACTTC
V gene: TRBV6-5; J gene: TRBJ2-7; D gene: .; clone size: many; CDR3 protein: CASSYFTNYEQYF; CDR3 DNA: TGTGCCAGCAGTTACTTCACGAACTACGAGCAGTACTTC
V gene: TRBV5-1; J gene: TRBJ1-1; D gene: .; clone size: .; CDR3 protein: CASSRQTENTEAFF; CDR3 DNA: TGCGCCAGCAGCAGACAGACGGAGAACACTGAAGCTTTCTTT
V gene: TRBV29-1; J gene: TRBJ1-3; D gene: .; clone size: .; CDR3 protein: CSASGNTIYF; CDR3 DNA: TGCAGCGCCTCTGGAAACACCATATATTTT
V gene: TRBV29-1; J gene: TRBJ1-6; D gene: .; clone size: .; CDR3 protein: CSARGAGSSYNSPLHF; CDR3 DNA: TGCAGTGCTAGAGGGGCAGGGAGCTCCTATAATTCACCCCTCCACTTT
V gene: TRBV5-1; J gene: TRBJ2-7; D gene: .; clone size: .; CDR3 protein: CASSLAGGAFYEQYF; CDR3 DNA: TGCGCCAGCAGCTTGGCGGGGGGCGCGTTCTACGAGCAGTACTTC
V gene: TRBV6-1; J gene: TRBJ2-7; D gene: .; clone size: .; CDR3 protein: CASSETDGGQDRAYEQYF; CDR3 DNA: TGTGCCAGCAGTGAAACGGACGGGGGGCAAGACAGGGCGTACGAGCAGTACTTC
V gene: TRBV29-1; J gene: TRBJ2-5; D gene: TRBD2; clone size: once; CDR3 protein: CSVDSGQQETQYF; CDR3 DNA: TGCAGCGTTGATAGCGGGCAGCAAGAGACCCAGTACTTC
V gene: TRBV10-3; J gene: TRBJ2-7; D gene: .; clone size: .; CDR3 protein: CARDPSSYEQYF; CDR3 DNA: TGTGCTAGAGACCCCAGCTCCTACGAGCAGTACTTC
V gene: TRBV20-1; J gene: TRBJ1-1; D gene: .; clone size: .; CDR3 protein: CSARDSGNTEAFF; CDR3 DNA: TGCAGTGCTAGAGATTCCGGGAACACTGAAGCTTTCTTT
V gene: TRBV20-1; J gene: TRBJ2-7; D gene: TRBD2; clone size: .; CDR3 protein: CSASRRGTSGGMAYEQYF; CDR3 DNA: TGCAGTGCTTCTCGTCGCGGGACTAGCGGGGGAATGGCCTACGAGCAGTACTTC
V gene: TRBV14; J gene: TRBJ2-1; D gene: .; clone size: few; CDR3 protein: CASSQGGGIYNEQFF; CDR3 DNA: TGTGCCAGCAGCCAGGGGGGAGGAATATACAATGAGCAGTTCTTC
V gene: TRBV7-2; J gene: TRBJ2-3; D gene: TRBD1; clone size: .; CDR3 protein: CASSLGDRGRTDTQYF; CDR3 DNA: TGTGCCAGCAGCTTGGGGGACAGGGGGCGAACAGATACGCAGTATTTT
V gene: TRBV2; J gene: TRBJ1-3; D gene: .; clone size: .; CDR3 protein: CASSDLQGSGNTIYF; CDR3 DNA: TGTGCCAGCAGTGACCTACAGGGTTCCGGAAACACCATATATTTT
V gene: TRBV25-1; J gene: TRBJ2-7; D gene: TRBD1; clone size: .; CDR3 protein: CASSARPETGDHERYF; CDR3 DNA: TGTGCCAGCAGTGCTAGACCCGAGACAGGGGACCACGAGCGGTACTTC
V gene: TRBV2; J gene: TRBJ1-6; D gene: .; clone size: .; CDR3 protein: CASSGRDYNSPLHF; CDR3 DNA: TGTGCCAGCAGTGGCAGGGACTATAATTCACCCCTCCACTTT
V gene: TRBV12-3/TRBV12-4; J gene: TRBJ1-1; D gene: .; clone size: .; CDR3 protein: CASTRTGYYTEAFF; CDR3 DNA: TGTGCCAGCACCCGAACAGGGTACTACACTGAAGCTTTCTTT
V gene: TRBV2; J gene: TRBJ2-7; D gene: .; clone size: .; CDR3 protein: CASTTGAPTGEQYF; CDR3 DNA: TGTGCCAGCACAACAGGCGCCCCTACGGGGGAGCAGTACTTC
V gene: TRBV2; J gene: TRBJ2-7; D gene: .; clone size: .; CDR3 protein: CASSSDRYEQYF; CDR3 DNA: TGTGCCAGCAGTTCCGACAGATACGAGCAGTACTTC
V gene: TRBV24-1; J gene: TRBJ2-2; D gene: .; clone size: .; CDR3 protein: CATRDPTGELFF; CDR3 DNA: TGTGCCACCAGGGATCCCACCGGGGAGCTGTTTTTT
V gene: TRBV12-3/TRBV12-4; J gene: TRBJ2-1; D gene: .; clone size: .; CDR3 protein: CASSLTKQFF; CDR3 DNA: TGTGCCAGCAGTTTGACGAAGCAGTTCTTC
V gene: TRBV11-2; J gene: TRBJ2-7; D gene: .; clone size: .; CDR3 protein: CASSVGLVSEQYF; CDR3 DNA: TGTGCCAGCAGCGTAGGACTGGTCTCCGAGCAGTACTTC
V gene: TRBV5-1; J gene: TRBJ2-7; D gene: .; clone size: .; CDR3 protein: CASSRQDSDYEQYF; CDR3 DNA: TGCGCCAGCAGCCGACAGGACAGTGACTACGAGCAGTACTTC
V gene: TRBV7-3; J gene: TRBJ2-7; D gene: .; clone size: few; CDR3 protein: CASSFGRNYEQYF; CDR3 DNA: TGTGCCAGCAGCTTCGGACGGAACTACGAGCAGTACTTC
V gene: TRBV10-3; J gene: TRBJ2-1; D gene: .; clone size: .; CDR3 protein: CAISKGTASTDTQFF; CDR3 DNA: TGTGCCATCAGTAAAGGGACGGCTAGCACAGATACGCAGTTCTTC
V gene: TRBV7-9; J gene: TRBJ1-2; D gene: TRBD1; clone size: many; CDR3 protein: CASTLRDRDFHGYTF; CDR3 DNA: TGTGCCAGCACCCTTCGGGACAGGGACTTCCATGGCTACACCTTC
V gene: TRBV5-1; J gene: TRBJ2-7; D gene: TRBD2; clone size: .; CDR3 protein: CASSAGTSAYYEQYF; CDR3 DNA: TGCGCCAGCAGCGCTGGGACTAGCGCCTACTACGAGCAGTACTTC
V gene: TRBV19; J gene: TRBJ2-1; D gene: TRBD2; clone size: few; CDR3 protein: CASRFSGTGYNEQFF; CDR3 DNA: TGTGCCAGCCGATTCAGCGGGACGGGCTACAATGAGCAGTTCTTC
V gene: TRBV7-6; J gene: TRBJ2-5; D gene: .; clone size: few; CDR3 protein: CASSSPLGDRLMTQYF; CDR3 DNA: TGTGCCAGCAGCTCCCCTTTAGGAGACCGGCTAATGACCCAGTACTTC
V gene: TRBV7-9; J gene: TRBJ2-7; D gene: .; clone size: .; CDR3 protein: CASSSTRDVPYEQYF; CDR3 DNA: TGTGCCAGCAGCTCAACCCGGGACGTTCCCTACGAGCAGTACTTC
V gene: TRBV10-3; J gene: TRBJ2-7; D gene: TRBD1; clone size: few; CDR3 protein: CAITETGTTYEQYF; CDR3 DNA: TGTGCCATCACCGAGACAGGGACCACCTACGAGCAGTACTTC
V gene: TRBV20-1; J gene: TRBJ2-1; D gene: TRBD2; clone size: .; CDR3 protein: CSASTGTTVGNEQFF; CDR3 DNA: TGCAGTGCTAGCACCGGGACTACCGTCGGCAATGAGCAGTTCTTC
V gene: TRBV7-2; J gene: TRBJ1-4; D gene: TRBD1; clone size: .; CDR3 protein: CASSLSRTGKLFF; CDR3 DNA: TGTGCCAGCAGCTTAAGTAGGACAGGAAAACTGTTTTTT
V gene: TRBV5-1; J gene: TRBJ1-3; D gene: TRBD1; clone size: once; CDR3 protein: CASSLAPGGYGNTIYF; CDR3 DNA: TGCGCCAGCAGCTTGGCGCCAGGGGGCTATGGAAACACCATATATTTT
V gene: TRBV14; J gene: TRBJ2-7; D gene: .; clone size: many; CDR3 protein: CASSSVRESYEQYF; CDR3 DNA: TGTGCCAGCAGCTCCGTCAGGGAATCCTACGAGCAGTACTTC
V gene: TRBV20-1; J gene: TRBJ2-7; D gene: .; clone size: .; CDR3 protein: CSASYSSYEQYF; CDR3 DNA: TGCAGTGCTAGTTACAGCTCCTACGAGCAGTACTTC
V gene: TRBV7-9; J gene: TRBJ1-2; D gene: TRBD1; clone size: .; CDR3 protein: CASSLQGQGAPYGYTF; CDR3 DNA: TGTGCCAGCAGCTTACAGGGACAGGGGGCGCCGTATGGCTACACCTTC
V gene: TRBV11-1; J gene: TRBJ2-5; D gene: TRBD2; clone size: .; CDR3 protein: CASSLVKSASGKETQYF; CDR3 DNA: TGTGCCAGCAGCTTAGTTAAGTCGGCTAGCGGGAAAGAGACCCAGTACTTC
V gene: TRBV24-1; J gene: TRBJ1-2; D gene: .; clone size: .; CDR3 protein: CATSGSPNYGYTF; CDR3 DNA: TGTGCCACCAGTGGCAGTCCTAACTATGGCTACACCTTC
V gene: TRBV7-2; J gene: TRBJ2-3; D gene: .; clone size: .; CDR3 protein: CASSRGPGEDTQYF; CDR3 DNA: TGTGCCAGCAGCCGAGGTCCAGGGGAGGATACGCAGTATTTT
V gene: TRBV10-3; J gene: TRBJ2-7; D gene: .; clone size: .; CDR3 protein: CAIGVEQYF; CDR3 DNA: TGTGCCATCGGAGTCGAGCAGTACTTC
V gene: TRBV7-9; J gene: TRBJ2-2; D gene: .; clone size: .; CDR3 protein: CASSLGTANTGELFF; CDR3 DNA: TGTGCCAGCAGCTTAGGGACAGCGAACACCGGGGAGCTGTTTTTT
V gene: TRBV24-1; J gene: TRBJ2-1; D gene: .; clone size: .; CDR3 protein: CATSMDNEQFF; CDR3 DNA: TGTGCCACCAGCATGGACAATGAGCAGTTCTTC